This TCR beta chain was recorded in a study of blood T cell repertoires in COVID-19. Study-level information: COVID-19 samples, acute and convalescent, were from the United States, Italy and Spain. Nucleic acid was either cDNA or gDNA, and it came from T cells, B-cell-depleted T cells, or PBMCs.

Some clones are missing from TCRdb's copy, which holds only in-frame ones; the method was immunoSEQ multiplex PCR. In the table there are approximately 400,000 clones, around 87% of which are singletons. CDR1 is MNHEY and CDR2 is SMNVEV in the germline V gene (reference sequence). V dropped 8 bases and J dropped 4 bases, with 18 bases sitting between them. The CDR3 contains 14 residues. This chain uses TRBV27 with TRBJ2-7, with D maybe TRBD1 (6 bases). The receptor was isolated from a man aged 25 to 40 who had recovered from COVID-19. The sample comprised PBMCs or T cells enriched from blood (not recorded which). This CDR3 reads CASSWGRGRYEQYF. CDR3 coding DNA: TGTGCCAGCTCGTGGGGTAGGGGGAGATACGAGCAGTACTTC.